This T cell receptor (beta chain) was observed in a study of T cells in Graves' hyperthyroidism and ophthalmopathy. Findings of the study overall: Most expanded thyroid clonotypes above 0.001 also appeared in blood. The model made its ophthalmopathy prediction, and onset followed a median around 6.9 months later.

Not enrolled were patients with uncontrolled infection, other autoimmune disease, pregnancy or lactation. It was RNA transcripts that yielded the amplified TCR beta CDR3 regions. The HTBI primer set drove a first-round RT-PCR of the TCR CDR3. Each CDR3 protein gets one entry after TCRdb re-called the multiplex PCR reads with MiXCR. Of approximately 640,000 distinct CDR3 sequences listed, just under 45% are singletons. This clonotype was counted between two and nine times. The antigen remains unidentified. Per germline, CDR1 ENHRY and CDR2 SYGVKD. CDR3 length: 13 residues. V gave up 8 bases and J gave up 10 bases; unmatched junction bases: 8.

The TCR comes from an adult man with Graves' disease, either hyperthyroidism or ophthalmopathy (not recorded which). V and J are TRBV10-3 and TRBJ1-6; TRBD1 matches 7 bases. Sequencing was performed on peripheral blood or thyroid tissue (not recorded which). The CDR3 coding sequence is TGTGCCATCTTCCCAGGGGGATTCTCACCCCTCCACTTT. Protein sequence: CAIFPGGFSPLHF.